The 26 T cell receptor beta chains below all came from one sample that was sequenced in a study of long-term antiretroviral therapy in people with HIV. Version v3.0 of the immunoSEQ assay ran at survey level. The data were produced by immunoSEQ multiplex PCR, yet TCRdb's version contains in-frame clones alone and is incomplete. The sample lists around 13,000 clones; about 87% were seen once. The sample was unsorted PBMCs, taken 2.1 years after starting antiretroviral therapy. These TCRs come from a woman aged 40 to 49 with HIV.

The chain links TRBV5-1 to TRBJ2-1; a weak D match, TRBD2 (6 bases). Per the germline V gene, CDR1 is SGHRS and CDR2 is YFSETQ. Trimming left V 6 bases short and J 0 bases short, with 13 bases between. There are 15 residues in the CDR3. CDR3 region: CASTGEVPSYNEQFF. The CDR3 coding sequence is TGCGCCAGCACGGGGGAGGTACCCTCCTACAATGAGCAGTTCTTC.

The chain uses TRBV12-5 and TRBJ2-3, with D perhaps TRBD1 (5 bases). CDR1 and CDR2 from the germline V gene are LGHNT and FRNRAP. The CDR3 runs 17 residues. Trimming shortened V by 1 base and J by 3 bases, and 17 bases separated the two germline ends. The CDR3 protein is CASGLDGAGKGTDTQYF. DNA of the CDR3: TGTGCTAGTGGTTTGGATGGGGCAGGGAAGGGGACAGATACGCAGTATTTT.

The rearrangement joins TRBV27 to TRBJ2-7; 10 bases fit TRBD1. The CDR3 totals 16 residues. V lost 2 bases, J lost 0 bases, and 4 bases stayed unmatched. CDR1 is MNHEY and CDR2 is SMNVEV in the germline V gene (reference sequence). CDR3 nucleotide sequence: TGTGCCAGCAGTTTAGGGACAGGGGATCCCTCCTACGAGCAGTACTTC. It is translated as CASSLGTGDPSYEQYF.

CDR3 amino acids: CASRADSEKLFF. The CDR3 coding sequence is TGTGCCAGCAGGGCCGACAGCGAAAAACTGTTTTTT. The V call is TRBV2, the J call TRBJ1-4, with D perhaps matching TRBD1 (5 bases). CDR3 length: 12 amino acids. Germline V lookup: CDR1 SNHLY, CDR2 FYNNEI. Trimming removed 6 bases from V and 8 bases from J, with 10 bases in between.

The CDR3 spells CASSLMPEVGTEAFF. The CDR3 region has the DNA TGTGCCAGCAGCCTTATGCCGGAGGTAGGCACTGAAGCTTTCTTT. This chain uses TRBV5-5 with TRBJ1-1; no clear D. This CDR3 contains 15 residues. Germline lookup yields CDR1 SGHKS and CDR2 YYEKEE (reference sequence). The V and J ends lost 4 bases and 4 bases respectively, with 17 bases between them. The whole variable domain, filled in from reference TRBV5-5 and TRBJ1-1, reads DAGVTQSPTHLIKTRGQQVTLRCSPISGHKSVSWYQQVLGQGPQFIFQYYEKEERGRGNFPDRFSARQFPNYSSELNVNALLLGDSALYLCASSLMPEVGTEAFFGQGTRLTVV.

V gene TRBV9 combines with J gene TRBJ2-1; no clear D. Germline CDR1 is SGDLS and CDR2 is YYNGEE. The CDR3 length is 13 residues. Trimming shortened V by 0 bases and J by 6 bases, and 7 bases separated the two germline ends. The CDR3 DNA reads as TGTGCCAGCAGCGTAGTATCAGGCAATGAGCAGTTCTTC. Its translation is CASSVVSGNEQFF.

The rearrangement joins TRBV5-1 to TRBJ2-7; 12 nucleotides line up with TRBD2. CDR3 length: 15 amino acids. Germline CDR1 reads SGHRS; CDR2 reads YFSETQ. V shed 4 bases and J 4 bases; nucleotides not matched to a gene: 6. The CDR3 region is CASSTGLAGYYEQYF. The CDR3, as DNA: TGCGCCAGCAGCACAGGACTAGCGGGATATTACGAGCAGTACTTC. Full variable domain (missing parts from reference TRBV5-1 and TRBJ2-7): KAGVTQTPRYLIKTRGQQVTLSCSPISGHRSVSWYQQTPGQGLQFLFEYFSETQRNKGNFPGRFSGRQFSNSRSEMNVSTLELGDSALYLCASSTGLAGYYEQYFGPGTRLTVT.

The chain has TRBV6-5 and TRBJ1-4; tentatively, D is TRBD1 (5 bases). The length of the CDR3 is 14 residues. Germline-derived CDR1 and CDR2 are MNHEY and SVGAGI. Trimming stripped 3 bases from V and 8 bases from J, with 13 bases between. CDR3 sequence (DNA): TGTGCCAGCAGTTATGGGGGAGAGGGGGAAAAACTGTTTTTT. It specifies CASSYGGEGEKLFF.

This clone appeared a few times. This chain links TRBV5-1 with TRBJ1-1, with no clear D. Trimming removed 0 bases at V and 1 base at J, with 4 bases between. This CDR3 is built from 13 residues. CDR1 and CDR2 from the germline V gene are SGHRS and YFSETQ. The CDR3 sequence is CASSLDRNTEAFF. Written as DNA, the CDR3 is TGCGCCAGCAGCTTGGACAGGAACACTGAAGCTTTCTTT.

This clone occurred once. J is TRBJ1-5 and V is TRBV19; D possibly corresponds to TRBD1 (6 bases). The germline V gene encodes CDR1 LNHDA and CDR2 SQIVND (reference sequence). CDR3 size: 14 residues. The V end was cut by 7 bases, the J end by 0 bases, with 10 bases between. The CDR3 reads CASTRDISNQPQHF. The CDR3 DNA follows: TGTGCCAGTACCCGGGACATTAGCAATCAGCCCCAGCATTTT.

Here the CDR3 reads CASSQVGDYGYTF. The CDR3, as DNA: TGTGCCAGCAGTCAGGTCGGGGACTATGGCTACACCTTC. The rearrangement links TRBV6-1 to TRBJ1-2; no clear D. The CDR3 length is 13 residues. The ends were cut back, 5 bases at V and 3 bases at J, with 10 bases in the middle. The germline gives CDR1 MNHNS, CDR2 SASEGT.

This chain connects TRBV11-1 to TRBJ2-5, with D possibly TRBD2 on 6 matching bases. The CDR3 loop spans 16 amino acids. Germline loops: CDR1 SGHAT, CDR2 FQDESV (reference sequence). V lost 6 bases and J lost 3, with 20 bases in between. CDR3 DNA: TGTGCCAGCAGACCCCGACTAGGAGAAGCGAAAGAGACCCAGTACTTC. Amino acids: CASRPRLGEAKETQYF.

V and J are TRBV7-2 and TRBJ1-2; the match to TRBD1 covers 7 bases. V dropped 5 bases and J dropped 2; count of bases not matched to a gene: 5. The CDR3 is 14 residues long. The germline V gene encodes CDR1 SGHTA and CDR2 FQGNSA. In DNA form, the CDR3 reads TGTGCCAGCAGCGCAATGGGACAGAACTATGGCTACACCTTC. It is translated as CASSAMGQNYGYTF. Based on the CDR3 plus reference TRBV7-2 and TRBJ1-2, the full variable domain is GAGVSQSPSNKVTEKGKDVELRCDPISGHTALYWYRQSLGQGLEFLIYFQGNSAPDKSGLPSDRFSAERTGGSVSTLTIQRTQQEDSAVYLCASSAMGQNYGYTFGSGTRLTVV.

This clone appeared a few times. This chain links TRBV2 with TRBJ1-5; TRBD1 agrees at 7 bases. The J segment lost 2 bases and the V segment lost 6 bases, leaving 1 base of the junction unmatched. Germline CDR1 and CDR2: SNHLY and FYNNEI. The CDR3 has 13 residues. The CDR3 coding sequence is TGTGCCAGCAGCGGGACAGGCAATCAGCCCCAGCATTTT. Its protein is CASSGTGNQPQHF.

CDR3 protein: CASSDSYEQYF. The CDR3 nucleotides are TGTGCCAGCAGCGACTCCTACGAGCAGTACTTC. The chain has TRBV7-9 and TRBJ2-7; no clear D gene. The CDR3 sequence is 11 residues long. V shed 5 bases and J shed 0 bases, with 2 bases lying between them. CDR1 and CDR2 from the germline V gene are SEHNR and FQNEAQ (reference sequence).

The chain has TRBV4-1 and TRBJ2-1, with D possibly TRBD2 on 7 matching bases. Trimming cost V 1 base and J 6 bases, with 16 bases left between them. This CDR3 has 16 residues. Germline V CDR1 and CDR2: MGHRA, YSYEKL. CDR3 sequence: CASSQVGGVGANEQFF. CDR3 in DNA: TGCGCCAGCAGCCAAGTAGGGGGGGTTGGGGCCAATGAGCAGTTCTTC.

The CDR3 reads CAISGVGGPETQYF. The DNA of the CDR3 is TGTGCCATCAGTGGGGTGGGGGGGCCTGAGACCCAGTACTTC. The chain uses TRBV10-3 and TRBJ2-5; D possibly corresponds to TRBD2 (7 bases). Deletions cut 4 bases from V and 5 bases from J, with 14 bases between. The CDR3 sequence is 14 residues long. The germline gives CDR1 ENHRY, CDR2 SYGVKD.

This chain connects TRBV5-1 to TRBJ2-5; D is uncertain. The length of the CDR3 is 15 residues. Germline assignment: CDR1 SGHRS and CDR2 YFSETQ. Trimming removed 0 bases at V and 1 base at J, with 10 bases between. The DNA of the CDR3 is TGCGCCAGCAGCTTGGGGTCCGACGTCCAAGAGACCCAGTACTTC. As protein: CASSLGSDVQETQYF. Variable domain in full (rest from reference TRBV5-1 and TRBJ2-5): KAGVTQTPRYLIKTRGQQVTLSCSPISGHRSVSWYQQTPGQGLQFLFEYFSETQRNKGNFPGRFSGRQFSNSRSEMNVSTLELGDSALYLCASSLGSDVQETQYFGPGTRLLVL.

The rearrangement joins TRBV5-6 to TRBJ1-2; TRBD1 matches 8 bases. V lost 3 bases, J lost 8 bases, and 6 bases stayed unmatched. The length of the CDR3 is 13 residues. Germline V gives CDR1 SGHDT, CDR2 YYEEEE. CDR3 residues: CASSSMDRDGYTF. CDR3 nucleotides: TGTGCCAGCAGCTCGATGGACAGGGACGGCTACACCTTC. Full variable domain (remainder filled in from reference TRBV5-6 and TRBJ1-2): DAGVTQSPTHLIKTRGQQVTLRCSPKSGHDTVSWYQQALGQGPQFIFQYYEEEERQRGNFPDRFSGHQFPNYSSELNVNALLLGDSALYLCASSSMDRDGYTFGSGTRLTVV.

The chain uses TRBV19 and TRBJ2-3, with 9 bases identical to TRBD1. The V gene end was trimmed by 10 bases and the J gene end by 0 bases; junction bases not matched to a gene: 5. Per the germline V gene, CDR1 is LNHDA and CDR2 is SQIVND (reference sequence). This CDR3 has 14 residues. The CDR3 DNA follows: TGTGCCACGGACAGGGGAACTAGCACAGATACGCAGTATTTT. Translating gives CATDRGTSTDTQYF.

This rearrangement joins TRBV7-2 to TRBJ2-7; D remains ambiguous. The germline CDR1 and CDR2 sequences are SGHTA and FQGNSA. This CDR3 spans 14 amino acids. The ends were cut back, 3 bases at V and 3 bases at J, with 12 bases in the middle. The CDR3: CASSFDGRGYEQYF. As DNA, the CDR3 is TGTGCCAGCAGCTTCGATGGTCGCGGCTACGAGCAGTACTTC. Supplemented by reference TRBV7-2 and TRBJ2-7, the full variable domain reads GAGVSQSPSNKVTEKGKDVELRCDPISGHTALYWYRQSLGQGLEFLIYFQGNSAPDKSGLPSDRFSAERTGGSVSTLTIQRTQQEDSAVYLCASSFDGRGYEQYFGPGTRLTVT.

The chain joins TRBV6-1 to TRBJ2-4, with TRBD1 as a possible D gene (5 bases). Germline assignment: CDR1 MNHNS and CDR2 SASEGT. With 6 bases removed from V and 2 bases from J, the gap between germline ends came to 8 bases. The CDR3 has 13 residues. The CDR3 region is CASRGEPKNIQYF. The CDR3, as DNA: TGTGCCAGCAGAGGGGAACCCAAAAACATTCAGTACTTC.

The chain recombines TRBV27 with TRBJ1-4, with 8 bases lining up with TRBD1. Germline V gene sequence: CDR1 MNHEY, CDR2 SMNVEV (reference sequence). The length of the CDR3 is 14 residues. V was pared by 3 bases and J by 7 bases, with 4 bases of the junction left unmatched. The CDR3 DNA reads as TGTGCCAGCAGTTTTTACAGGGGGGGTGAAAAACTGTTTTTT. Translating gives CASSFYRGGEKLFF.

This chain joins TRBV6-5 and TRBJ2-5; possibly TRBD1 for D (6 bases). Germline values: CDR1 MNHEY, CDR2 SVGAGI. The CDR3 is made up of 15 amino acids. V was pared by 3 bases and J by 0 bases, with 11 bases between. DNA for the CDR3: TGTGCCAGCAGTTATGACAGGCCGTACCAAGAGACCCAGTACTTC. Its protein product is CASSYDRPYQETQYF.

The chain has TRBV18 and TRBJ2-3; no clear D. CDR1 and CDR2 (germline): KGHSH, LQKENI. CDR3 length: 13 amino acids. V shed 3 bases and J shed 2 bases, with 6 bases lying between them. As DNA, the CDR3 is TGTGCCAGCTCACCCGAGAACACAGATACGCAGTATTTT. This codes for CASSPENTDTQYF.

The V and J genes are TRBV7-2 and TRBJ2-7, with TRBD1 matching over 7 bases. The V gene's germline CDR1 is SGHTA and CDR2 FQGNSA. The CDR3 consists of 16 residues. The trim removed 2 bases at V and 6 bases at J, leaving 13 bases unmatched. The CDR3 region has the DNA TGTGCCAGCAGCTTAAAGATTCGGGCAGGGGGTGTCGAGCAGTACTTC. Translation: CASSLKIRAGGVEQYF.